The 8 T cell receptor beta chains below all came from one sample that was sequenced in a study of T-cell reconstitution after alpha-beta-depleted transplantation in children. TCRbeta library construction was performed incorporating unique molecular identifiers. In TCRdb, the PCR reads were re-called with MiXCR into one record per CDR3 protein. The table lists 440,000 or so distinct CDR3 sequences, 11% of them singletons, with about 5% in the top ten. Sample: PBMCs from the stem cell graft donor, taken from the stem cell graft. Receptor source: a human donor who donated a stem cell graft to a child with acute myeloid leukemia.

This clonotype has ten or more counts. V gene TRBV5-1 combines with J gene TRBJ2-1, with D possibly TRBD2 on 6 matching bases. V was trimmed by 1 base and J by 8 bases, leaving 13 bases between them. Germline V gene lookup returns CDR1 SGHRS and CDR2 YFSETQ. The CDR3 is 14 residues long. CDR3 bases: TGCGCCAGCAGCTTGATTGAACTAGCCCATGAGCAGTTCTTC. It codes for CASSLIELAHEQFF.

This clonotype was seen repeatedly, ten times or more. In DNA, the CDR3 is TGTGCCATCAGTGAGTCTCAGCTGGGCTATGGCTACACCTTC. Protein product: CAISESQLGYGYTF. The chain uses TRBV10-3 and TRBJ1-2; the D is unclear. V was pared by 0 bases and J by 4 bases, with 9 bases between. Germline lookup yields CDR1 ENHRY and CDR2 SYGVKD. The CDR3 is 14 amino acids.

This chain joins TRBV5-1 and TRBJ2-3, with 9 bases lining up with TRBD2. The CDR3 runs 14 residues. The germline V gene has CDR1 SGHRS and CDR2 YFSETQ. With V trimmed by 1 base and J by 10 bases, 7 bases remained unmatched. The CDR3: CASSLLRTSDPQYF. In nucleotides, the CDR3 is TGCGCCAGCAGCTTGTTGCGGACTAGCGATCCGCAGTATTTT.

This clonotype was seen at least ten times. The rearrangement joins TRBV5-6 to TRBJ1-2, with no clear D. The CDR3 is 14 residues long. The germline V gene has CDR1 SGHDT and CDR2 YYEEEE. Trimming took 0 bases from V and 4 from J, leaving 10 bases between them. The CDR3 DNA is TGTGCCAGCAGCTTGGGTTCGCAGAGCTATGGCTACACCTTC. Translating it yields CASSLGSQSYGYTF.

This clonotype was detected a few times. The rearrangement links TRBV25-1 to TRBJ2-6, with D uncertain. CDR1 and CDR2 from the germline V gene are MGHDK and SYGVNS. The CDR3 extends over 14 amino acids. Trimming removed 10 bases at V and 0 bases at J, with 10 bases between. CDR3 sequence: CATANDSGANVLTF. CDR3 DNA: TGTGCCACAGCCAACGACTCTGGGGCCAACGTCCTGACTTTC. Full variable domain (remainder filled in from reference TRBV25-1 and TRBJ2-6): EADIYQTPRYLVIGTGKKITLECSQTMGHDKMYWYQQDPGMELHLIHYSYGVNSTEKGDLSSESTVSRIRTEHFPLTLESARPSHTSQYLCATANDSGANVLTFGAGSRLTVL.

This clonotype has a count of ten or more. The genes are TRBV20-1 and TRBJ2-3, with 9 nucleotides matching TRBD2. The CDR3 is made up of 16 amino acids. Unmatched junction bases numbered 12, after V lost 6 bases and J lost 2 bases. Germline loops: CDR1 DFQATT, CDR2 SNEGSKA (reference sequence). Here the CDR3 reads CSALLTSGGTTDTQYF. Written as DNA, the CDR3 is TGCAGTGCCCTCTTGACTAGCGGAGGGACCACAGATACGCAGTATTTT.

There are a few counts of this clonotype. The gene calls are TRBV5-1 and TRBJ2-7; D remains ambiguous. Germline CDR1 is SGHRS and CDR2 is YFSETQ. V was cut by 4 bases and J by 2 bases, with 10 bases left in between. The CDR3 loop spans 13 amino acids. CDR3: CASSGLQTYEQYF. In DNA, the CDR3 is TGCGCCAGCAGCGGCCTACAAACCTACGAGCAGTACTTC.

In this sample, this clonotype turned up a few times. J is TRBJ1-2 and V is TRBV2; 7 bases agree with TRBD1. The V segment lost 5 bases and the J segment 1 base; nucleotides outside the gene matches: 16. This CDR3 spans 18 amino acids. Looked up from germline, CDR1 is SNHLY and CDR2 is FYNNEI. This CDR3 reads CASSPLKDSGGNNYGYTF. The CDR3 DNA is TGTGCCAGCAGTCCACTGAAGGACTCAGGGGGGAATAACTATGGCTACACCTTC.